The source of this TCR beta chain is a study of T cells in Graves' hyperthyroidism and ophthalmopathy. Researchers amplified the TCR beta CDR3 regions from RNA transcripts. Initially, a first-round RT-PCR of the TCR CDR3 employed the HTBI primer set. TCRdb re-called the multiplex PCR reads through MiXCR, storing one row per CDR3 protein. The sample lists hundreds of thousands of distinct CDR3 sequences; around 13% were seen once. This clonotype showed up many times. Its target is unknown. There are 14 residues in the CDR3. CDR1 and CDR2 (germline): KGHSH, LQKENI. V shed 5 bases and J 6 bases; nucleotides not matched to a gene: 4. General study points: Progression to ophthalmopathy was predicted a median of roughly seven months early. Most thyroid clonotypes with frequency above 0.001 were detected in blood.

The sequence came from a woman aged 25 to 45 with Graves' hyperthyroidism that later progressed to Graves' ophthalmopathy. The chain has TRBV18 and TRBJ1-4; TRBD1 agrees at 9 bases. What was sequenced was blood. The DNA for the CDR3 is TGTGCCAGCTCATCGACAGGGGGAGATGAAAAACTGTTTTTT. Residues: CASSSTGGDEKLFF.